The clone carrying this T cell receptor (beta chain) was seen at least ten times. Unfractionated whole blood served as the source for total RNA extraction. The data were taken from a study of human T cells and chemical hapten exposure. Study-level information: TCR yield per sample varied, mainly due to pooled library volumes.

Germline CDR1 MNHEY, CDR2 SVGAGI. The CDR3 runs 17 residues. V lost 2 bases, J lost 2 bases, and 10 bases stayed unmatched. TCRdb fed the 5' RACE reads into MiXCR, producing one record per CDR3 protein. The sample consists of 110,000 to 150,000 distinct CDR3 sequences, about 4.3% of them appearing once. The receptor comes from a female donor in good health. The rearrangement uses TRBV6-5 and TRBJ2-3, with TRBD2 matching over 7 bases. This CDR3 is CASSYPGSRGNTDTQYF. In DNA, the CDR3 is TGTGCCAGCAGTTACCCGGGCTCGCGGGGGAACACAGATACGCAGTATTTT.